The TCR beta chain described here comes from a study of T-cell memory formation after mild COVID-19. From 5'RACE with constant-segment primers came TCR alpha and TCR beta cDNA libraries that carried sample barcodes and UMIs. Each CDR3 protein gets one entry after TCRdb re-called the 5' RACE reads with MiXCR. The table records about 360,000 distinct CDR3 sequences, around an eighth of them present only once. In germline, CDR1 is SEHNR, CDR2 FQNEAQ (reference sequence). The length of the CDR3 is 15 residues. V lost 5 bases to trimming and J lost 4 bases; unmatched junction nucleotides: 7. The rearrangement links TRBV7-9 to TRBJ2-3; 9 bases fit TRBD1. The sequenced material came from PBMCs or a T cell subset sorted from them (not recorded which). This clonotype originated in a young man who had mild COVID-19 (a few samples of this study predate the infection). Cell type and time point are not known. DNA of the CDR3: TGTGCCAGCAGCCCCGGGACAGGGTGGCCAGATACGCAGTATTTT. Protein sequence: CASSPGTGWPDTQYF.